This TCR beta chain came from a study of blood T cell repertoires in COVID-19. V was clipped by 3 bases and J by 3 bases, with 15 bases between them. This CDR3 is built from 15 residues. CDR1 is MGHRA and CDR2 is YSYEKL in the germline V gene. Assay used: immunoSEQ multiplex PCR; TCRdb lists only in-frame clones, some missing. Of 120,000 to 150,000 clones in the sample, 84% are singletons; the top ten hold about 7%. The TCR comes from a woman aged 45-60 years in a cohort sampled during active or convalescent COVID-19. The rearrangement joins TRBV4-1 to TRBJ2-7; possibly TRBD1 for D (6 bases). Sequences were obtained from peripheral blood. CDR3 nucleotides: TGCGCCAGCAGCCAGGCGTGGGGGCTACTCTACGAGCAGTACTTC. The encoded protein is CASSQAWGLLYEQYF.